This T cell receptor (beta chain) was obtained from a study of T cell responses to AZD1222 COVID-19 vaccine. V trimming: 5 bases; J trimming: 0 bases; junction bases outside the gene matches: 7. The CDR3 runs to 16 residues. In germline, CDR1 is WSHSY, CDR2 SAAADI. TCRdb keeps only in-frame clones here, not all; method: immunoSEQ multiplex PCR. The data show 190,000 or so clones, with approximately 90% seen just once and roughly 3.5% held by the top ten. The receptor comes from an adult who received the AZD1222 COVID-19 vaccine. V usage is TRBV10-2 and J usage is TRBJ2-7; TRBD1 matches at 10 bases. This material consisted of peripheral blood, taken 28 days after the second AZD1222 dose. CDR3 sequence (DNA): TGCGCCAGCAGTTTCCCGACAGGGGGCGCCTCCTACGAGCAGTACTTC. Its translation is CASSFPTGGASYEQYF.